The clone carrying this TCR beta chain was seen at least ten times. Its antigen remains unidentified. The data were taken from a study of beta chain features in type 1 diabetes. The study's findings and limits: PCR might favor shorter templates, equally in patients and controls. People with Type 1 diabetes carried modestly yet significantly shorter TCRB CDR3s in all four CD4+ subsets.

J was trimmed by 4 bases and V by 5 bases; bases with no gene match: 6. Germline V gene lookup returns CDR1 SNHLY and CDR2 FYNNEI. This CDR3 spans 15 amino acids. The study reverse transcribed the entire isolated RNA, so it sequenced expressed TCRB transcripts. TCRdb keeps only in-frame clones here, not all; method: immunoSEQ multiplex PCR. The table lists a few hundred thousand clones, under 13% of them singletons. The gene calls are TRBV2 and TRBJ1-5; 9 bases align to TRBD1. The receptor comes from a man between 18 and 35 years old in good health. Sequenced input: central memory CD4+ T cells from blood. The CDR3 loop is CASSLNGQGNQPQHF. The CDR3 nucleotides read TGTGCCAGCAGTCTTAATGGACAGGGGAATCAGCCCCAGCATTTT. Filled out from reference TRBV2 and TRBJ1-5, the complete variable domain reads EPEVTQTPSHQVTQMGQEVILRCVPISNHLYFYWYRQILGQKVEFLVSFYNNEISEKSEIFDDQFSVERPDGSNFTLKIRSTKLEDSAMYFCASSLNGQGNQPQHFGDGTRLSIL.